Listed below are T cell receptor beta chains from one sample, sequenced in a study of OX40 agonist ivuxolimab in advanced cancers. Only in-frame clones appear in the TCRdb table, and some are missing; sequencing was by immunoSEQ multiplex PCR. The sample records about 46,000 clones, around 89% being singletons. The material was CD4+ or CD8+ T cells sorted from blood, obtained in a trial of the OX40 agonist ivuxolimab. These receptors were taken from an adult with an advanced solid tumor such as melanoma, head and neck, liver or kidney cancer. The CDR3 runs from the conserved cysteine through the conserved F or W. The D gene is left open where the match is weak. Only part of the rows carry a size: once, few, many, or a class if the clone is expanded.

v_gene: TRBV28; abundance: -; j_gene: TRBJ2-3; len: 15; d_gene: -; CDR3aa: CASSFPRGITDTQYF; CDR3nt: TGTGCCAGCAGTTTCCCCAGAGGGATCACAGATACGCAGTATTTT
v_gene: TRBV4-2; abundance: -; j_gene: TRBJ2-7; len: 15; d_gene: TRBD2; CDR3aa: CASSQDRLAGYEQYF; CDR3nt: TGTGCCAGCAGCCAAGATAGACTAGCGGGATACGAGCAGTACTTC
v_gene: TRBV7-2; abundance: -; j_gene: TRBJ2-3; len: 16; d_gene: -; CDR3aa: CASSLGAQGRADTQYF; CDR3nt: TGTGCCAGCAGCTTAGGCGCCCAAGGGCGAGCAGATACGCAGTATTTT
v_gene: TRBV9; abundance: -; j_gene: TRBJ1-1; len: 13; d_gene: -; CDR3aa: CASSVEGHTEAFF; CDR3nt: TGTGCCAGCAGCGTAGAAGGGCACACTGAAGCTTTCTTT
v_gene: TRBV5-4; abundance: -; j_gene: TRBJ1-1; len: 10; d_gene: -; CDR3aa: CAWGDTEAFF; CDR3nt: TGTGCCTGGGGCGACACTGAAGCTTTCTTT
v_gene: TRBV5-8; abundance: -; j_gene: TRBJ2-1; len: 15; d_gene: TRBD1; CDR3aa: CASSVGQAPYNEQFF; CDR3nt: TGTGCCAGCAGCGTCGGACAGGCCCCCTACAATGAGCAGTTCTTC
v_gene: TRBV28; abundance: -; j_gene: TRBJ2-7; len: 13; d_gene: -; CDR3aa: CASSFRGGYEQYF; CDR3nt: TGTGCCAGCAGTTTTCGAGGGGGCTACGAGCAGTACTTC
v_gene: TRBV28; abundance: -; j_gene: TRBJ2-2; len: 14; d_gene: TRBD1; CDR3aa: CASRRDSYTGELFF; CDR3nt: TGTGCCAGCAGAAGGGACAGCTACACCGGGGAGCTGTTTTTT
v_gene: TRBV9; abundance: once; j_gene: TRBJ2-4; len: 14; d_gene: TRBD1; CDR3aa: CASTRTGGENIQYF; CDR3nt: TGTGCCAGCACCCGGACAGGGGGCGAAAACATTCAGTACTTC
v_gene: TRBV18; abundance: -; j_gene: TRBJ2-1; len: 11; d_gene: -; CDR3aa: CASSTPDEQFF; CDR3nt: TGTGCCAGCTCGACCCCCGATGAGCAGTTCTTC
v_gene: TRBV15; abundance: once; j_gene: TRBJ1-5; len: 14; d_gene: -; CDR3aa: CATSRLDNNQPQHF; CDR3nt: TGTGCCACCAGCAGGTTGGATAATAATCAGCCCCAGCATTTT
v_gene: TRBV6-6; abundance: -; j_gene: TRBJ2-5; len: 12; d_gene: TRBD1; CDR3aa: CAIGQGLETQYF; CDR3nt: TGTGCCATTGGACAGGGATTAGAGACCCAGTACTTC
v_gene: TRBV29-1; abundance: -; j_gene: TRBJ1-1; len: 11; d_gene: -; CDR3aa: CSVGDTTEAFF; CDR3nt: TGCAGCGTAGGGGACACAACTGAAGCTTTCTTT
v_gene: TRBV28; abundance: -; j_gene: TRBJ2-1; len: 17; d_gene: -; CDR3aa: CASSQKVGRSSYNEQFF; CDR3nt: TGTGCCAGCAGCCAAAAGGTCGGCCGTAGCTCCTACAATGAGCAGTTCTTC
v_gene: TRBV9; abundance: -; j_gene: TRBJ2-7; len: 13; d_gene: -; CDR3aa: CASSPTTSYEQYF; CDR3nt: TGTGCCAGCAGCCCGACGACTAGCTACGAGCAGTACTTC
v_gene: TRBV7-6; abundance: -; j_gene: TRBJ2-1; len: 18; d_gene: TRBD2; CDR3aa: CASSSPRVLAGGYNEQFF; CDR3nt: TGTGCCAGCAGCTCCCCCCGAGTACTAGCGGGGGGTTACAATGAGCAGTTCTTC
v_gene: TRBV27; abundance: -; j_gene: TRBJ2-1; len: 15; d_gene: -; CDR3aa: CASAPSGGLGNEQFF; CDR3nt: TGTGCCAGCGCCCCCTCCGGCGGATTGGGGAATGAGCAGTTCTTC
v_gene: TRBV5-4; abundance: medium-sized; j_gene: TRBJ2-3; len: 13; d_gene: -; CDR3aa: CASSLSEADTQYF; CDR3nt: TGTGCCAGCAGCTTGTCTGAGGCAGATACGCAGTATTTT
v_gene: TRBV9; abundance: -; j_gene: TRBJ2-1; len: 15; d_gene: -; CDR3aa: CASSPPPGSYNEQFF; CDR3nt: TGTGCCAGCAGCCCCCCGCCCGGCTCCTACAATGAGCAGTTCTTC
v_gene: TRBV4-3; abundance: -; j_gene: TRBJ2-1; len: 18; d_gene: -; CDR3aa: CASSQGLSGLSFVYEQFF; CDR3nt: TGCGCCAGCAGCCAAGGGCTATCAGGACTTAGTTTCGTATATGAGCAGTTCTTC
v_gene: TRBV28; abundance: once; j_gene: TRBJ2-2; len: 15; d_gene: TRBD1; CDR3aa: CASSLTGDNTGELFF; CDR3nt: TGTGCCAGCAGTTTAACAGGGGATAACACCGGGGAGCTGTTTTTT
v_gene: TRBV28; abundance: -; j_gene: TRBJ2-3; len: 14; d_gene: -; CDR3aa: CASSLYPSRSTQYF; CDR3nt: TGTGCCAGCAGTTTATACCCCTCTAGGTCTACGCAGTATTTT
v_gene: TRBV28; abundance: -; j_gene: TRBJ1-2; len: 13; d_gene: -; CDR3aa: CASSLEGGYGYTF; CDR3nt: TGTGCCAGCAGTTTAGAGGGCGGCTATGGCTACACCTTC
v_gene: TRBV27; abundance: -; j_gene: TRBJ1-5; len: 15; d_gene: -; CDR3aa: CASSFTLRGKQPQHF; CDR3nt: TGTGCCAGCAGTTTTACCCTCAGGGGAAAACAGCCCCAGCATTTT
v_gene: TRBV6-6; abundance: -; j_gene: TRBJ1-5; len: 15; d_gene: -; CDR3aa: CASRVGRYSNQPQHF; CDR3nt: TGTGCCAGCAGGGTGGGAAGGTATAGCAATCAGCCCCAGCATTTT
v_gene: TRBV7-6; abundance: -; j_gene: TRBJ2-5; len: 19; d_gene: TRBD1; CDR3aa: CASSAGFRPGQTFSKTQYF; CDR3nt: TGTGCCAGCAGCGCCGGATTCCGTCCGGGACAGACTTTTTCCAAGACCCAGTACTTC
v_gene: TRBV5-6; abundance: -; j_gene: TRBJ2-2; len: 16; d_gene: -; CDR3aa: CASSLAGTLNTGELFF; CDR3nt: TGTGCCAGCAGCTTGGCCGGGACCCTGAACACCGGGGAGCTGTTTTTT
v_gene: TRBV19; abundance: -; j_gene: TRBJ1-4; len: 18; d_gene: -; CDR3aa: CASSIEARGRSRDEKLFF; CDR3nt: TGTGCCAGTAGTATAGAAGCCCGGGGACGGTCTCGGGATGAAAAACTGTTTTTT
v_gene: TRBV6-5; abundance: -; j_gene: TRBJ1-2; len: 13; d_gene: -; CDR3aa: CASSYGGNYGYTF; CDR3nt: TGTGCCAGCAGTTACGGCGGGAACTATGGCTACACCTTC
v_gene: TRBV27; abundance: -; j_gene: TRBJ2-1; len: 14; d_gene: -; CDR3aa: CASSPFSSYNEQFF; CDR3nt: TGTGCCAGCAGCCCCTTTAGCTCCTACAATGAGCAGTTCTTC
v_gene: TRBV11-2; abundance: -; j_gene: TRBJ2-7; len: 15; d_gene: -; CDR3aa: CASSPSVVLRYEQYF; CDR3nt: TGTGCCAGCAGCCCCTCCGTCGTTTTGAGGTACGAGCAGTACTTC
v_gene: TRBV29-1; abundance: -; j_gene: TRBJ1-3; len: 14; d_gene: -; CDR3aa: CSAFGVGSGNTIYF; CDR3nt: TGCAGCGCCTTCGGGGTTGGCTCTGGAAACACCATATATTTT
v_gene: TRBV7-2; abundance: -; j_gene: TRBJ2-5; len: 15; d_gene: -; CDR3aa: CASSVEEGPWETQYF; CDR3nt: TGTGCCAGCAGCGTAGAAGAGGGTCCGTGGGAGACCCAGTACTTC
v_gene: TRBV9; abundance: -; j_gene: TRBJ2-1; len: 15; d_gene: TRBD2; CDR3aa: CASSASGDSYNEQFF; CDR3nt: TGTGCCAGCAGCGCTAGCGGGGACTCCTACAATGAGCAGTTCTTC
v_gene: TRBV30; abundance: -; j_gene: TRBJ2-7; len: 19; d_gene: TRBD2; CDR3aa: CAWRPPDSSGGLLTYEQYF; CDR3nt: TGTGCCTGGAGGCCTCCAGATTCTAGCGGGGGGCTCTTAACCTACGAGCAGTACTTC
v_gene: TRBV28; abundance: -; j_gene: TRBJ2-1; len: 15; d_gene: -; CDR3aa: CASSLGRASYNEQFF; CDR3nt: TGTGCCAGCAGCTTGGGGCGGGCCTCCTACAATGAGCAGTTCTTC
v_gene: TRBV29-1; abundance: -; j_gene: TRBJ2-1; len: 13; d_gene: TRBD2; CDR3aa: CSVDPSGDNEQFF; CDR3nt: TGCAGCGTTGATCCTAGCGGGGACAATGAGCAGTTCTTC
v_gene: TRBV27; abundance: -; j_gene: TRBJ1-6; len: 14; d_gene: -; CDR3aa: CASSYDSYNSPLHF; CDR3nt: TGTGCCAGCAGTTACGACTCCTATAATTCACCCCTCCACTTT
v_gene: TRBV30; abundance: -; j_gene: TRBJ1-2; len: 16; d_gene: -; CDR3aa: CAWSVGALYNDDGYTF; CDR3nt: TGTGCCTGGAGTGTGGGGGCATTATATAACGATGATGGCTACACCTTC
v_gene: TRBV14; abundance: -; j_gene: TRBJ2-2; len: 22; d_gene: TRBD2; CDR3aa: CASSQKLVISLAGNRNTGELFF; CDR3nt: TGTGCCAGCAGCCAAAAGCTTGTTATTTCGCTAGCGGGGAATAGGAACACCGGGGAGCTGTTTTTT
v_gene: TRBV15; abundance: -; j_gene: TRBJ1-2; len: 13; d_gene: -; CDR3aa: CATSRDRQGRYTF; CDR3nt: TGTGCCACCAGCAGAGATCGGCAGGGACGCTACACCTTC
v_gene: TRBV25-1; abundance: few; j_gene: TRBJ2-2; len: 11; d_gene: -; CDR3aa: CASSFNVELFF; CDR3nt: TGTGCCAGCAGTTTTAACGTGGAGCTGTTTTTT
v_gene: TRBV4-1; abundance: -; j_gene: TRBJ2-1; len: 15; d_gene: TRBD1; CDR3aa: CASSPRGQGLNEQFF; CDR3nt: TGCGCCAGCAGCCCCCGGGGACAGGGTTTGAATGAGCAGTTCTTC
v_gene: TRBV5-6; abundance: once; j_gene: TRBJ2-5; len: 16; d_gene: -; CDR3aa: CASSYLRGTNQETQYF; CDR3nt: TGTGCCAGCAGCTATCTCCGGGGGACCAACCAAGAGACCCAGTACTTC
v_gene: TRBV7-9; abundance: -; j_gene: TRBJ1-6; len: 15; d_gene: -; CDR3aa: CASSALQGGLSPLHF; CDR3nt: TGTGCCAGCAGCGCGTTACAGGGCGGATTGTCACCCCTCCACTTT
v_gene: TRBV5-6; abundance: once; j_gene: TRBJ1-5; len: 12; d_gene: -; CDR3aa: CASSLGSQPQHF; CDR3nt: TGTGCCAGCAGCTTGGGCAGCCAGCCCCAGCATTTT
v_gene: TRBV5-4; abundance: -; j_gene: TRBJ2-5; len: 15; d_gene: TRBD1; CDR3aa: CASSLGGQPSETQYF; CDR3nt: TGTGCCAGCAGCTTGGGGGGACAGCCTTCGGAGACCCAGTACTTC
v_gene: TRBV5-6; abundance: -; j_gene: TRBJ2-7; len: 16; d_gene: -; CDR3aa: CASSLIQGQVSYEQYF; CDR3nt: TGTGCCAGCAGCTTGATTCAGGGGCAAGTTTCCTACGAGCAGTACTTC
v_gene: TRBV29-1; abundance: -; j_gene: TRBJ2-7; len: 13; d_gene: TRBD1; CDR3aa: CSVAGTGSYEQYF; CDR3nt: TGCAGCGTTGCCGGGACAGGGTCCTACGAGCAGTACTTC
v_gene: TRBV19; abundance: -; j_gene: TRBJ1-5; len: 13; d_gene: -; CDR3aa: CASSIRSDQPQHF; CDR3nt: TGTGCCAGTAGTATACGGAGCGATCAGCCCCAGCATTTT
v_gene: TRBV5-6; abundance: once; j_gene: TRBJ1-2; len: 14; d_gene: -; CDR3aa: CASSTGTENYGYTF; CDR3nt: TGTGCCAGCAGCACCGGGACCGAAAACTATGGCTACACCTTC
v_gene: TRBV5-6; abundance: -; j_gene: TRBJ1-6; len: 15; d_gene: TRBD1; CDR3aa: CASSAGQGRNSPLHF; CDR3nt: TGTGCCAGCAGCGCCGGACAGGGGCGTAATTCACCCCTCCACTTT
v_gene: TRBV7-8; abundance: -; j_gene: TRBJ2-3; len: 13; d_gene: -; CDR3aa: CASSLSSADTQYF; CDR3nt: TGTGCCAGCAGCTTATCTAGCGCAGATACGCAGTATTTT